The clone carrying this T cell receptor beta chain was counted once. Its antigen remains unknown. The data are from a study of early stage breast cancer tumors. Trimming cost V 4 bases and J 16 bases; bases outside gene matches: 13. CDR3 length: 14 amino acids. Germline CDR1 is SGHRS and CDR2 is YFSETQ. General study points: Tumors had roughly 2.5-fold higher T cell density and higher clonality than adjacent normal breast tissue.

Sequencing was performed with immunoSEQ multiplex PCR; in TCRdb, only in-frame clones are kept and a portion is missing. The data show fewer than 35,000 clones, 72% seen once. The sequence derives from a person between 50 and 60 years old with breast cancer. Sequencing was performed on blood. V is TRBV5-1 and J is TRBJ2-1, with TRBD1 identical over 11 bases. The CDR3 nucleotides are TGCGCCAGCAGCCCGGGACAGGGGGGCTCGAGGGGCTTCTTC. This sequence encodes CASSPGQGGSRGFF.